A selection of T cell receptor beta chains follows, all from one sample in a study of T cell responses to AZD1222 COVID-19 vaccine. Assay used: immunoSEQ multiplex PCR; TCRdb lists only in-frame clones, some missing. This sample has 150,000 to 200,000 clones; 90% occur once, and the top ten carry approximately 2.8%. Specimen: peripheral blood, collected on day 0 of AZD1222 vaccination. The receptors derive from an adult in good health. The CDR3 runs from the conserved cysteine through the conserved F or W. Not every row has a clone size; where given, it reads once, few, many or a size class.

length | V | size | CDR3
16 | TRBV18 | . | CASSPLAGVTTGELFF
17 | TRBV3-1/TRBV3-2 | . | CASSQGGRGRGTGELFF
16 | TRBV19 | . | CASTPAGTGAYNEQFF
15 | TRBV11-2 | . | CASSRNFANTGELFF
18 | TRBV4-1 | . | CASSQDGGPRTASYEQYF
12 | TRBV12-3/TRBV12-4 | . | CASSFGGNQHTF
16 | TRBV9 | . | CASSIGPSSYNSPLHF
13 | TRBV5-5 | . | CASSPAGDYGYTF
15 | TRBV3-1/TRBV3-2 | . | CASSHRGAHLYGYTF
13 | TRBV6-2/TRBV6-3 | once | CASSRQGHTEAFF
16 | TRBV7-2 | . | CASSFSGTGRWYGYTF
15 | TRBV4-1 | . | CASSQGLRVEETQYF
14 | TRBV19 | . | CASSMGTGRQGYTF
14 | TRBV2 | . | CASTTGAANEKLFF
13 | TRBV27 | . | CASSLGPWDEQFF
14 | TRBV18 | . | CASSPREAMREQFF
12 | TRBV9 | . | CASSGGSYEQYF
15 | TRBV7-6 | . | CASSLAAGYTDTQYF
15 | TRBV15 | . | CATSRAGNGQETQYF
13 | TRBV19 | . | CASSTEPGNTIYF
14 | TRBV29-1 | . | CSAEKSGAASGYTF
14 | TRBV11-2 | once | CASSLGREDYGYTF
14 | TRBV4-3 | . | CASSQDGLTGELFF
15 | TRBV24-1 | . | CATSDPRRNTGELFF
16 | TRBV3-1/TRBV3-2 | few | CASSPLAGGSTDTQYF
15 | TRBV30 | . | CAWSVHRQGGEKLFF
15 | TRBV6-5 | once | CASSYGQVNSYGYTF
15 | TRBV19 | . | CASRDIYGTNEKLFF
15 | TRBV18 | once | CASSLHRGLQETQYF
17 | TRBV7-8 | few | CASSPKDRGGSGNTIYF
14 | TRBV27 | . | CASSPGTGYSPLHF
12 | TRBV2 | . | CASRPDSYEQYF
15 | TRBV15 | . | CATSRPEGRGYGYTF
13 | TRBV14 | . | CASSQRRDTEAFF
15 | TRBV7-9 | . | CASSERGAGSYEQYF
14 | TRBV15 | . | CATSKGTGPYGYTF
14 | TRBV5-6 | few | CASSSGQGSYEQYF
15 | TRBV3-1/TRBV3-2 | once | CATSTGTGGAYEQYF